One T cell receptor (beta chain) is described in this entry. Antigen: not known. At one boundary the junction diverges from the germline segment, which might be a read error. Germline CDR1 SGHRS, CDR2 YFSETQ. CDR3 length equals 17 residues. Included in the TCR beta cDNA libraries were unique molecular identifiers. Each CDR3 protein is one row after TCRdb ran MiXCR on the PCR reads. The table records 820,000 or so distinct CDR3 sequences, about 57% of them present only once. The source of the sample is a study of post-analysis software for immune sequencing data. Looking at the study overall: Recorded subtypes: relapsing-remitting, secondary progressive, progressive-relapsing; some patients unannotated.

Study-wide results and caveats: Strong co-clustering by F measure was seen for same-batch samples. Several TRBV segments (TRBV5-6, TRBV5-1 and TRBV20-1 among them) occurred more frequently in patients than in controls. Controls had significantly higher normalized Chao1 diversity than multiple sclerosis patients.

Sequencing input: blood. The origin of this receptor is a girl aged 10 to 17 with multiple sclerosis. This sequence joins TRBV5-1 and TRBJ1-2; D is uncertain. Written as DNA, the CDR3 is TGCGCCAGCAGCTTGTTAGGGAGCGCCGGGAATAACTATGGTTACACCTTC. Residues: CASSLLGSAGNNYGYTF.